This T cell receptor (beta chain) came from a study of T cell responses to AZD1222 COVID-19 vaccine. Using immunoSEQ multiplex PCR, the repertoire was profiled, and TCRdb retains in-frame clones only, with some absent. The sample contains 87,000 or so clones, approximately 88% of which appear only once. This CDR3 contains 13 residues. The germline V gene encodes CDR1 SGHRS and CDR2 YFSETQ. V was pared by 4 bases and J by 8 bases, with 15 bases between. The chain has TRBV5-1 and TRBJ1-2, with a tentative D call TRBD1 (6 bases). The input for sequencing was peripheral blood, taken on day 0 of AZD1222 vaccination. The receptor was isolated from an adult in good health. CDR3: CASSPQGLRGYTF. The DNA of the CDR3 is TGCGCCAGCAGCCCCCAGGGGTTGAGAGGCTACACCTTC.